The present T cell receptor (beta chain) was sequenced within a study of blood T cell repertoires in COVID-19. Across the whole study: From T cells, B-cell-depleted T cells, or PBMCs came the material, which was cDNA or gDNA.

Germline loops: CDR1 SNHLY, CDR2 FYNNEI. V lost 4 bases to trimming and J lost 2 bases, with 21 bases between them. This CDR3 comprises 17 residues. Sequencing was performed with immunoSEQ multiplex PCR; in TCRdb, only in-frame clones are kept and a portion is missing. Of 200,000 to 250,000 clones in the sample, approximately 87% are singletons; the top ten hold approximately 3.1%. V usage is TRBV2 and J usage is TRBJ2-7; a possible D gene is TRBD1 (6 bases). Sequencing was done on a sample of PBMCs or T cells enriched from blood (not recorded which). The TCR comes from a woman aged 50 to 65 in a cohort exposed to, infected with or recovered from COVID-19 (not recorded which). In nucleotides, the CDR3 is TGTGCCAGCAGTGTGAAAGCTACAGGGATAGCGACCTACGAGCAGTACTTC. Its translation is CASSVKATGIATYEQYF.